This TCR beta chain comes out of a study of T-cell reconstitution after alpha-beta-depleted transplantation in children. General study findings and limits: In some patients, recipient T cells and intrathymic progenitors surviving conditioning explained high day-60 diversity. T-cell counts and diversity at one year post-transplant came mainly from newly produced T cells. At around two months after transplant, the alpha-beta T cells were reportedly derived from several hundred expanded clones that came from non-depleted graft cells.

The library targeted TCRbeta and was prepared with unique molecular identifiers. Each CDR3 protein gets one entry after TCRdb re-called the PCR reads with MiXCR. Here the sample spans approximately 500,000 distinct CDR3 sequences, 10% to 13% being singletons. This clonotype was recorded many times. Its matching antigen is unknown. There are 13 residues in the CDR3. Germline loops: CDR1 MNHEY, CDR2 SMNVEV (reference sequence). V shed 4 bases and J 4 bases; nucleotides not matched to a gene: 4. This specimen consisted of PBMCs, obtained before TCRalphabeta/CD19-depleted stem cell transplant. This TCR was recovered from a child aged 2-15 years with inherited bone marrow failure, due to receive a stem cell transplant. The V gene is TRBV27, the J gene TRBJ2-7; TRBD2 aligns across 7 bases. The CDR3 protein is CASSSGGFYEQYF. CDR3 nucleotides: TGTGCCAGCAGTTCCGGGGGGTTTTACGAGCAGTACTTC.